This T cell receptor (beta chain) appears in the sequencing data of a study of Ad26.COV2.S vaccination and SARS-CoV-2 variants. Whole-study context: This donor came from the COV1001 trial of Ad26.COV2.S.

Produced via immunoSEQ multiplex PCR; TCRdb's table is partial and in-frame only. This sample has 350,000 to 450,000 clones, with around 86% found just once. Between the trimmed V and J ends, which lost 1 base and 7 bases, there was a span of 11 bases. Germline CDR1 and CDR2: SGHTS and YDEGEE. The CDR3 spans 13 residues. Treatment given: roughly 20 received Ad26.COV2.S at low or high dose, single or two shots; roughly five received placebo; per-sample allocation not given. Sample collection was performed on day 63 after the first vaccine or placebo injection. An Ad26 vector that expressed Wuhan-strain SARS-CoV-2 spike constituted the vaccine. Study-level points and caveats: The study found higher spike-specific TCR breadth in vaccine than placebo recipients.

Worth noting for this clone: As yet, its antigen is unknown.

The TCR sequence derives from a person aged 18-60 years who received the Ad26.COV2.S COVID-19 vaccine or a placebo. J is TRBJ1-1 and V is TRBV5-8, with no clear D. The source material was peripheral blood, sampled in a trial of Ad26.COV2.S vaccine versus placebo. The CDR3 DNA reads as TGTGCCAGCAGCTTGCCCTCCCGTGTTGAAGCTTTCTTT. It yields the protein CASSLPSRVEAFF. The full variable domain, completed using reference TRBV5-8 and TRBJ1-1, is EAGVTQSPTHLIKTRGQQATLRCSPISGHTSVYWYQQALGLGLQFLLWYDEGEERNRGNFPPRFSGRQFPNYSSELNVNALELEDSALYLCASSLPSRVEAFFGQGTRLTVV.